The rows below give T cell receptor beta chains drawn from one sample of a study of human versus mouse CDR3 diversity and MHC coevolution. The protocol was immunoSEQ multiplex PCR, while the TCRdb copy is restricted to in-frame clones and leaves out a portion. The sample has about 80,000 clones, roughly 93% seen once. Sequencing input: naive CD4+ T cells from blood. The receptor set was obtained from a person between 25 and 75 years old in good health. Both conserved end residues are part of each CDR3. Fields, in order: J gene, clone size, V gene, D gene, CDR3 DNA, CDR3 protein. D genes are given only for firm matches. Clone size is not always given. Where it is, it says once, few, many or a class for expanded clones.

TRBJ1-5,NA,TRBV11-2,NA,TGTGCCAGCAGCTTAGATGGCAGGGGTGGCAATCAGCCCCAGCATTTT,CASSLDGRGGNQPQHF
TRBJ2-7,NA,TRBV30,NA,TGTGCCTGGACACTTGGACAGACTACCTACGAGCAGTACTTC,CAWTLGQTTYEQYF
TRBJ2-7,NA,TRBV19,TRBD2,TGTGCCAGTAGTATACTAGCGGGAGGTTCCTACGAGCAGTACTTC,CASSILAGGSYEQYF
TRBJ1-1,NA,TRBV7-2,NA,TGTGCCAGCAGCTTAGCGGGGGGGCTGCACACTGAAGCTTTCTTT,CASSLAGGLHTEAFF
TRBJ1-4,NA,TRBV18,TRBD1,TGTGCCAGCTCCCCAACTCAGGGGGCGCATGAAAAACTGTTTTTT,CASSPTQGAHEKLFF
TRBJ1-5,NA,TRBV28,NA,TGTGCCAGCAGTCCGGGGGGAAGCAATCAGCCCCAGCATTTT,CASSPGGSNQPQHF
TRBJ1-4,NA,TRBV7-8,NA,TGTGCCAGCAGCTTCCCCAGAACTAATGAAAAACTGTTTTTT,CASSFPRTNEKLFF
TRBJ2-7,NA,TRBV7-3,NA,TGTGCCAGCAGCTTAGGGGGCACCTCCTACGAGCAGTACTTC,CASSLGGTSYEQYF
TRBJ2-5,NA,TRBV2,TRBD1,TGTGCCAGCGGGGACAGGGTTGAGACCCAGTACTTC,CASGDRVETQYF
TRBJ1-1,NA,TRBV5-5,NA,TGTGCCAGCAGCTTGGGACAGATGAACACTGAAGCTTTCTTT,CASSLGQMNTEAFF
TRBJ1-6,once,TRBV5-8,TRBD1,TGTGCCAGCAGCACGGGACAGGGTGGATCACCCCTCCACTTT,CASSTGQGGSPLHF
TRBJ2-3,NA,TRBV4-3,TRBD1,TGCGCCAGCAGCCAAGACGGGACAGGGACCCCCACAGATACGCAGTATTTT,CASSQDGTGTPTDTQYF
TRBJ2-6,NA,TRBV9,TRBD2,TGTGCCAGCAGCGCCGCCTCTAGCGGGAGGTACTCTGGGGCCAACGTCCTGACTTTC,CASSAASSGRYSGANVLTF
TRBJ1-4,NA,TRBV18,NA,TGTGCCAGCTCACCACCCCCAGGGAATAATGAAAAACTGTTTTTT,CASSPPPGNNEKLFF
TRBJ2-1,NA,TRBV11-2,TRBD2,TGTGCCAGCACCGGAGCGGGGGGTGACCGTGAGCAGTTCTTC,CASTGAGGDREQFF
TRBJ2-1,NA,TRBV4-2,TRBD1,TGTGCCAGCAGCCGCCAGGGGGGACAGGGGGCGAATGAGCAGTTCTTC,CASSRQGGQGANEQFF
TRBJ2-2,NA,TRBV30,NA,TGTGCCTGGACGGGCGGGCACAAGAGTGGGGAGCTGTTTTTT,CAWTGGHKSGELFF
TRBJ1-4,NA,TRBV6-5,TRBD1,TGTGCCAGCAGTTACCAGGGGGCGCGGGAAAAACTGTTTTTT,CASSYQGAREKLFF
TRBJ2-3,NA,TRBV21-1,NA,TGTGCCAGCAGCATCAAGGGGGCCTCAAGCACAGATACGCAGTATTTT,CASSIKGASSTDTQYF
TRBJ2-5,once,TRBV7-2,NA,TGTGCCAGCAGCCCGCCCGGGACACTACAAGAGACCCAGTACTTC,CASSPPGTLQETQYF
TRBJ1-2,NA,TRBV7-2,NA,TGTGCCAGCAGCTTCGGCAGACGGACTACTAACTATGGCTACACCTTC,CASSFGRRTTNYGYTF
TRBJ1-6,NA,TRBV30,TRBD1,TGTGCCCTAGACAGGGGAAAAAATTCACCCCTCCACTTT,CALDRGKNSPLHF
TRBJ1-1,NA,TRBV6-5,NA,TGTGCCAGCAGTTTATCGGCGGTGAACACTGAAGCTTTCTTT,CASSLSAVNTEAFF
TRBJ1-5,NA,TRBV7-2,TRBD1,TGTGCCAGCAGCTTCGCCGGGACAGGGGGAGGGAATCAGCCCCAGCATTTT,CASSFAGTGGGNQPQHF
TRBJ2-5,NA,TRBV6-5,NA,TGTGCCAGCAGTGGAGGCGGGAAGGTCGGTGAGACCCAGTACTTC,CASSGGGKVGETQYF
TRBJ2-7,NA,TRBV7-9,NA,TGTGCCAGCAGCTTAGACGGCCACTACTCCTACGAGCAGTACTTC,CASSLDGHYSYEQYF
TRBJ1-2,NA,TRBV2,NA,TGTGCCAGCAGTGTAGGGGGGGGCCGGGGTAACTATGGCTACACCTTC,CASSVGGGRGNYGYTF
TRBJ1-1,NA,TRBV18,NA,TGTGCCAGCTCGGAGGGAATGGAATCTGAAGCTTTCTTT,CASSEGMESEAFF
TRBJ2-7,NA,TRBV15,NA,TGTGCCACCAGCAGACCCGGAACCGCGGGGACCTACGAGCAGTACTTC,CATSRPGTAGTYEQYF
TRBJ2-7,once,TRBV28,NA,TGTGCCAGCAGTTCTACAGGGATCGACGAGCAGTACTTC,CASSSTGIDEQYF
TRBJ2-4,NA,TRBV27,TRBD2,TGTGCCAGCAGTTTATCTAGCGGGATCGGGGCCAAAAACATTCAGTACTTC,CASSLSSGIGAKNIQYF
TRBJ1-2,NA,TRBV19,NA,TGTGCCAGTAGTATAGTGGGGCAGCTTAACTATGGCTACACCTTC,CASSIVGQLNYGYTF
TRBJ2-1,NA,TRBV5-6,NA,TGTGCCAGCAGCCTACGACAGTGGTCCTACAATGAGCAGTTCTTC,CASSLRQWSYNEQFF
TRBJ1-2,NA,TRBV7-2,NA,TGTGCCAGCAGCTTAGGAGGGAATGGTGGCTACACCTTC,CASSLGGNGGYTF
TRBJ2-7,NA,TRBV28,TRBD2,TGTGCCAGCAGACCCCACGAGGCCAGCGGGAGTTCATCCGAGCAGTACTTC,CASRPHEASGSSSEQYF